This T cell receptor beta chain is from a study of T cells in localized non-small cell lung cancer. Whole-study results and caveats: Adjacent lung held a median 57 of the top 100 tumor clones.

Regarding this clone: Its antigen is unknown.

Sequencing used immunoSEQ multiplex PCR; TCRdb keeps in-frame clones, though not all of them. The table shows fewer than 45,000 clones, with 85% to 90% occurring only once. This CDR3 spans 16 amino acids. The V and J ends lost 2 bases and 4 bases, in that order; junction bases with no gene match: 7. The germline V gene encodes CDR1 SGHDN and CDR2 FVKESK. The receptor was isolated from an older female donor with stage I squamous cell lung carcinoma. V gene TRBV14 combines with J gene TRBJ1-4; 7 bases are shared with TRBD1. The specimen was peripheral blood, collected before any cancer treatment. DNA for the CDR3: TGTGCCAGCAGCCAACCGCCGACAGGGTTTAATGAAAAACTGTTTTTT. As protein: CASSQPPTGFNEKLFF.